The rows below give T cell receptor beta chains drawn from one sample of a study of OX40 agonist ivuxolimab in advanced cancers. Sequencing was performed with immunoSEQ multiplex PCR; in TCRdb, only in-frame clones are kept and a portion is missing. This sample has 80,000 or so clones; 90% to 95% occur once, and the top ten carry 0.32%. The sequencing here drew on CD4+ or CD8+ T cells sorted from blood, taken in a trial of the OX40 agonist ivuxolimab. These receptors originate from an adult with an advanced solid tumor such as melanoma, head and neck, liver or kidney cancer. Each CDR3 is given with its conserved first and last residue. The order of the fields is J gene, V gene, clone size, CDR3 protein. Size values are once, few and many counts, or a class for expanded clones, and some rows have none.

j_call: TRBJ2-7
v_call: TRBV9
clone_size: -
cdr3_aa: CASSPRGAFSYEQYF

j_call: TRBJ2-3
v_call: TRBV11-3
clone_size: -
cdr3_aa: CASSLRTGGEADTQYF

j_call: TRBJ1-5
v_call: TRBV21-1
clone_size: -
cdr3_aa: CASKGTEKSNQPQHF

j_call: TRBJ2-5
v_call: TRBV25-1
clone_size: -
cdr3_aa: CASSRLAGGPKTQYF

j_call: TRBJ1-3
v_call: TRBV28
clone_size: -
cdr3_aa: CASSLAGADTIYF

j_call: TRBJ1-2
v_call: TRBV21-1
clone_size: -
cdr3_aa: CASSKVPTPRMDPYGYTF

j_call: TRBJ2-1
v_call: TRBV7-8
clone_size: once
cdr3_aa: CASSFASSYNEQFF

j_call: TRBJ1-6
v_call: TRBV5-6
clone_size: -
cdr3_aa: CASSLRQGKNSPLHF

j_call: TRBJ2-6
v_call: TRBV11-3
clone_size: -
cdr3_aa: CASSSENSGANVLTF

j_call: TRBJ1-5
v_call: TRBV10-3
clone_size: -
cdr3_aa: CAISDPGGHQPQHF

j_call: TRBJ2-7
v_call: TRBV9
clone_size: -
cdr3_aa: CASSPSAGEGGEGSYEQYF

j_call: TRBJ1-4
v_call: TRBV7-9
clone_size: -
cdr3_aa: CASTVGLETGGNEKLFF

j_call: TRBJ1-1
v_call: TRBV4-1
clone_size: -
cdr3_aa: CASSVFVSGNTEAFF

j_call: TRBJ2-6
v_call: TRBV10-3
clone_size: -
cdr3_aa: CAISVATSGANVLTF

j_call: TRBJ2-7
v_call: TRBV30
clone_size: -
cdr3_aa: CAWSVASGSYEQYF

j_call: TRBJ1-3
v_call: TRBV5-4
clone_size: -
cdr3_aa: CASSLSTQNTIYF

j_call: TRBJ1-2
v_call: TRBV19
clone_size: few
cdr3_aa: CASSIVSGNYGYTF

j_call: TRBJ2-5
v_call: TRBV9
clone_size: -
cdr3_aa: CASSVRGVQETQYF

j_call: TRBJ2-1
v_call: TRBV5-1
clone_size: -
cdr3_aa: CASSFYSLSSYNEQFF

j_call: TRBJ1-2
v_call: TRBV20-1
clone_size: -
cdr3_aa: CSAQRSYGYTF

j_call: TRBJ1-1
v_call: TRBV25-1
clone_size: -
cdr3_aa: CASSLNTEAFF

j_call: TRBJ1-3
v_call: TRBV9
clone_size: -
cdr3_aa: CASSTAGGTGAGNTIYF

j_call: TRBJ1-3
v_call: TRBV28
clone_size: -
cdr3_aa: CASSLNVRALSGNTIYF

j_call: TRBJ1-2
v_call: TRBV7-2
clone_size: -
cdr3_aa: CASSPIGQGSYGYTF

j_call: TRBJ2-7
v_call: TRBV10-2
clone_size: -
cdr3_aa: CASSEDRGHYEQYF

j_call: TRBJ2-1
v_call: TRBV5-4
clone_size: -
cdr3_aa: CASSLRLAGADEQFF

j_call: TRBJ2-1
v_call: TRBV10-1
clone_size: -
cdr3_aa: CASKFAGVEQFF

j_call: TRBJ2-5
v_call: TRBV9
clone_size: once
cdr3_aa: CASSPGPPETQYF

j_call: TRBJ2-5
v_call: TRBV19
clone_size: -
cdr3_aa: CASSMQGKVRETQYF

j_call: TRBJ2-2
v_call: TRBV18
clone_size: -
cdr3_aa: CASSPQGGELFF

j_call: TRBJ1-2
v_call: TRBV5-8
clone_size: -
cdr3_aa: CASSLDYWSNYGYTF

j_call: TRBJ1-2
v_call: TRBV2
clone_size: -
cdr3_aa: CASSLTTTTVYGYTF

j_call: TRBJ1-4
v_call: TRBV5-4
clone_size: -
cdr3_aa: CASSFSGTGANEKLFF

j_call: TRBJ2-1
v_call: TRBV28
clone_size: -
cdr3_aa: CASLNSGAYNEQFF

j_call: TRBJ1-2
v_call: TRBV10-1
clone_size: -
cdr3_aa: CASSLTGYGYGYTF

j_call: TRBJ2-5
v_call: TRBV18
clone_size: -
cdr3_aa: CASSPASRDRAQETQYF

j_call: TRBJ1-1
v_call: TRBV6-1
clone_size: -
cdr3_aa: CASSVAVLNTEAFF

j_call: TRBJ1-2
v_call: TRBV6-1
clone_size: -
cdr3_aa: CASSEGNRSDGYTF

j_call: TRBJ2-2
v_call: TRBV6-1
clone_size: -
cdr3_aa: CASSETSGPTGELFF

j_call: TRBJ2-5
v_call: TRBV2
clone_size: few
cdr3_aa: CASSGRETQYF

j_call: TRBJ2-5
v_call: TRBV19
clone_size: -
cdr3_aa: CASSPGLAGETQYF

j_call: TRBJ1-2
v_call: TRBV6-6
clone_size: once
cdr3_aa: CASRQEGYTF